This is a list of T cell receptor beta chains from one sample in a study of blood T cells in healthy people across ages. TCRdb re-called the 5' RACE reads through MiXCR, storing one row per CDR3 protein. This table has 1.5 million to 2 million distinct CDR3 sequences, more than 35% appearing once. Sequenced sample: blood. These receptors came from a human donor in good health. Each CDR3 is given with its conserved first and last residue. The D gene is left open where the match is weak. Size is stated for part of the rows, as once, few or many counts, or as a class when the clone is expanded.

v_call: TRBV7-3
d_call: TRBD1
j_call: TRBJ1-2
clone_size: -
cdr3_nt: TGTGCCAGCAGCCCCACTTCAACAGGGGGCTTCGGCTACACCTTC
cdr3_aa: CASSPTSTGGFGYTF

v_call: TRBV4-1
d_call: -
j_call: TRBJ1-2
clone_size: many
cdr3_nt: TGCGCCAGCAGCCAAGATGGGGGTATAGGGGGCTACACCTTC
cdr3_aa: CASSQDGGIGGYTF

v_call: TRBV2
d_call: TRBD1
j_call: TRBJ2-7
clone_size: -
cdr3_nt: TGTGCCAGCAGTGAGAGGACTGGGACAGGGATATCCTACGAGCAGTACTTC
cdr3_aa: CASSERTGTGISYEQYF

v_call: TRBV18
d_call: TRBD1
j_call: TRBJ2-7
clone_size: -
cdr3_nt: TGTGCCAGCTCACAACCCGACAGGGGGCCCAGAGGGCAGTACTTC
cdr3_aa: CASSQPDRGPRGQYF

v_call: TRBV29-1
d_call: -
j_call: TRBJ2-3
clone_size: -
cdr3_nt: TGCAGCGTAACAGGGGGGGGTGCCACAGATACGCAGTATTTT
cdr3_aa: CSVTGGGATDTQYF

v_call: TRBV29-1
d_call: -
j_call: TRBJ2-3
clone_size: -
cdr3_nt: TGCAGCGTGCCATCCTTCGGGGCAGATACGCAGTATTTT
cdr3_aa: CSVPSFGADTQYF

v_call: TRBV28
d_call: -
j_call: TRBJ2-5
clone_size: -
cdr3_nt: TGTGCCAGCAGTTGGGAAACGATTAGTGGTGAGACCCAGTACTTC
cdr3_aa: CASSWETISGETQYF

v_call: TRBV20-1
d_call: -
j_call: TRBJ2-3
clone_size: -
cdr3_nt: TGCAGTGCTAGCCGACACCCTCGGGATACGCAGTATTTT
cdr3_aa: CSASRHPRDTQYF

v_call: TRBV12-3/TRBV12-4
d_call: TRBD1
j_call: TRBJ1-5
clone_size: -
cdr3_nt: TGTGCCAGCAGTTTAGGCCACAGGGGTCAGCCCCAGCATTTT
cdr3_aa: CASSLGHRGQPQHF

v_call: TRBV29-1
d_call: -
j_call: TRBJ2-2
clone_size: -
cdr3_nt: TGCAGCGTTGGATCCGGGGAGCTGTTTTTT
cdr3_aa: CSVGSGELFF

v_call: TRBV15
d_call: -
j_call: TRBJ1-2
clone_size: few
cdr3_nt: TGTGCCACCAGCAGTCATTTATCCCCGGGGCCCTATGGCTACACCTTC
cdr3_aa: CATSSHLSPGPYGYTF

v_call: TRBV4-2
d_call: -
j_call: TRBJ1-2
clone_size: -
cdr3_nt: TGTGCCAGCAGCCAAGGTTCTTTTAACCATGGCTACACCTTC
cdr3_aa: CASSQGSFNHGYTF

v_call: TRBV12-3/TRBV12-4
d_call: -
j_call: TRBJ1-6
clone_size: -
cdr3_nt: TGTGCCAGCAGCGAACAGGGAGTGCATTCACCCCTCCACTTT
cdr3_aa: CASSEQGVHSPLHF

v_call: TRBV27
d_call: TRBD1
j_call: TRBJ1-2
clone_size: once
cdr3_nt: TGTGCCAGCAGTCTGACAGGGCTGGAGACCTATGGCTACACCTTC
cdr3_aa: CASSLTGLETYGYTF

v_call: TRBV4-3
d_call: -
j_call: TRBJ2-6
clone_size: medium-sized
cdr3_nt: TGCGCCAGCAGCCAAGATCCAGGGTTGGGGGCCAACGTCCTGACTTTC
cdr3_aa: CASSQDPGLGANVLTF

v_call: TRBV10-3
d_call: -
j_call: TRBJ2-5
clone_size: -
cdr3_nt: TGTGCCATCCGAACATCCGGGGAGGAGACCCAGTACTTC
cdr3_aa: CAIRTSGEETQYF

v_call: TRBV6-2/TRBV6-3
d_call: -
j_call: TRBJ2-7
clone_size: few
cdr3_nt: TGTGCCAGCAGAACTTCGACTGGGGAGCAGTACTTC
cdr3_aa: CASRTSTGEQYF

v_call: TRBV6-5
d_call: TRBD1
j_call: TRBJ2-3
clone_size: -
cdr3_nt: TGTGCCAACAGTTACGCCCTAACCCGGGACAGCCCGGCCCCAGATACGCAGTATTTT
cdr3_aa: CANSYALTRDSPAPDTQYF

v_call: TRBV2
d_call: TRBD1
j_call: TRBJ2-1
clone_size: few
cdr3_nt: TGTGCCAGCAAGGGGGCCACCTACAATGAGCAGTTCTTC
cdr3_aa: CASKGATYNEQFF

v_call: TRBV4-2
d_call: TRBD1
j_call: TRBJ2-7
clone_size: once
cdr3_nt: TGTGCCAGCAGCCGATACTTCTCCGGGACAGAGTCCTACGAGCAGTACTTC
cdr3_aa: CASSRYFSGTESYEQYF

v_call: TRBV6-2/TRBV6-3
d_call: -
j_call: TRBJ1-5
clone_size: -
cdr3_nt: TGTGCCAGCAAGGTTAAGGGGTGGCGTCAGCCCCAGCATTTT
cdr3_aa: CASKVKGWRQPQHF

v_call: TRBV20-1
d_call: -
j_call: TRBJ2-3
clone_size: -
cdr3_nt: TGCAGTGCTAGAGGGGTCGGGGGGACAGGCCCCATGCAACTTGATCGGACAGATACGCAGTATTTT
cdr3_aa: CSARGVGGTGPMQLDRTDTQYF

v_call: TRBV9
d_call: TRBD1
j_call: TRBJ1-2
clone_size: -
cdr3_nt: TGTGCCAGCAGCGTGCTACAGGGGGTCGGTGGCTACACCTTC
cdr3_aa: CASSVLQGVGGYTF

v_call: TRBV27
d_call: TRBD1
j_call: TRBJ1-2
clone_size: -
cdr3_nt: TGTGCCAGCACCACGACAGGGGGCGGTGGCTACACCTTC
cdr3_aa: CASTTTGGGGYTF